The T cell receptor (beta chain) described here comes from a study of blood T cell repertoires in COVID-19. Study at large: Donors in the United States, Italy and Spain gave samples during acute or convalescent COVID-19. From T cells, B-cell-depleted T cells, or PBMCs came the material, which was cDNA or gDNA.

Per the authors' pipeline: For nucleated cells, counts were estimated from reference gene primer amplification. Clones were read by immunoSEQ multiplex PCR, and TCRdb kept only the in-frame ones, dropping some. D and trimming were read from the DNA, whereas the V and J calls and clone size are those reported in that table. The sample lists around 150,000 clones, 76% occurring once. In germline, CDR1 is SGHTA, CDR2 FQGNSA. The CDR3 has 14 amino acids. V shed 1 base and J shed 4 bases, with 10 bases lying between them. This clone came up once. Sequencing input: peripheral blood. This chain uses TRBV7-2 with TRBJ1-2; D might be TRBD1 (6 bases). The source of this sequence is a woman of 80 years or more with acute or convalescent COVID-19. CDR3 residues: CASSLEPGVYGYTF. The CDR3 bases are TGTGCCAGCAGCTTAGAACCAGGGGTCTATGGCTACACCTTC.